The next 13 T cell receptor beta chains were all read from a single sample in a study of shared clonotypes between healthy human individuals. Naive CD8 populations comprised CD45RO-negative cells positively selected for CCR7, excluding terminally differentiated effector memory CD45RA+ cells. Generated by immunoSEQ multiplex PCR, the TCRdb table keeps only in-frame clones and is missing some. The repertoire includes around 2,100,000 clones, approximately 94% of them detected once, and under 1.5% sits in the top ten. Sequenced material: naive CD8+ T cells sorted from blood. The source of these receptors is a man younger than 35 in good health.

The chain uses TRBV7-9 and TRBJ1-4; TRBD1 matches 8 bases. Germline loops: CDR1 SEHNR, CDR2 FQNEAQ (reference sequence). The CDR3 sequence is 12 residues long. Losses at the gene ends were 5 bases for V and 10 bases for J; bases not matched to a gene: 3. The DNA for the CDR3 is TGTGCCAGCAGCACAACAGGGGGAAAACTGTTTTTT. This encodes CASSTTGGKLFF.

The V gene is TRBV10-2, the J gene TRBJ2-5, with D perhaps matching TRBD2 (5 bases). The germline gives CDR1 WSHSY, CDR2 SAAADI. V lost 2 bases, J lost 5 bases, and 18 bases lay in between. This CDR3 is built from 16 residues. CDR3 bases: TGCGCCAGCAGTGAGAGTGGTTCGGGATCCCAGGAGACCCAGTACTTC. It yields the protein CASSESGSGSQETQYF.

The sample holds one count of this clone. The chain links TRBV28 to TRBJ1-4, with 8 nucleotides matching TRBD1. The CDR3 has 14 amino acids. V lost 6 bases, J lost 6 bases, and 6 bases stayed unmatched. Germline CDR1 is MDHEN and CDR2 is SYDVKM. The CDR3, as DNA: TGTGCCAGCAGGTATACAGGGGGTGATGAAAAACTGTTTTTT. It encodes CASRYTGGDEKLFF.

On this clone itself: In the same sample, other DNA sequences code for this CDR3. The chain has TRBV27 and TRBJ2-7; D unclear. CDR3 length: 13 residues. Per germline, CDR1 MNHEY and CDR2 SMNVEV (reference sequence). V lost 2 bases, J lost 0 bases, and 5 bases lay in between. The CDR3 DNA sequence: TGTGCCAGCAGTTTAACCGGCTCCTACGAGCAGTACTTC. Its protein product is CASSLTGSYEQYF.

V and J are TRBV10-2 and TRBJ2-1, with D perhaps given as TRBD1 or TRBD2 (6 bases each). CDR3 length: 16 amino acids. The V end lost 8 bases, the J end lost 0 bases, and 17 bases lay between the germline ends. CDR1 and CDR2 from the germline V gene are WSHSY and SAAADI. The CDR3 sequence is CASGPTGGLSYNEQFF. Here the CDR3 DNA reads TGCGCCAGCGGCCCGACTGGGGGGCTCTCCTACAATGAGCAGTTCTTC.

The CDR3 DNA is TGTGCCACCAGCAGCCCGACTTCGCCAGGGTTCCACGCGAACACCGGGGAGCTGTTTTTT. The encoded protein is CATSSPTSPGFHANTGELFF. The rearrangement joins TRBV15 to TRBJ2-2; D is perhaps TRBD1 (5 bases). This CDR3 region has 20 residues. Per germline, CDR1 LNHNV and CDR2 YYDKDF (reference sequence). V lost 3 bases to trimming and J lost 0 bases, with 23 bases between them.

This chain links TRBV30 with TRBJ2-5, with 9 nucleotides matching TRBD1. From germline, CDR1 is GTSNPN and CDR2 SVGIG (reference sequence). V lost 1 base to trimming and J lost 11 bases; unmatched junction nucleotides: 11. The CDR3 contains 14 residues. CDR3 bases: TGTGCCTGGAGTGGGGGACAGGGCTTCGTGGAGCAGTACTTC. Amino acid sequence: CAWSGGQGFVEQYF.

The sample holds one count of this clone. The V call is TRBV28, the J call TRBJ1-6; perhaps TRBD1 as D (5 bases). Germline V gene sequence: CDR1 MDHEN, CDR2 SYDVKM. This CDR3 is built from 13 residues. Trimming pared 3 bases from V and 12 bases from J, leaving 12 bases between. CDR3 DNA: TGTGCCAGCAGTTTTAGAGACAGAGGACCCCTCCACTTT. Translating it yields CASSFRDRGPLHF.

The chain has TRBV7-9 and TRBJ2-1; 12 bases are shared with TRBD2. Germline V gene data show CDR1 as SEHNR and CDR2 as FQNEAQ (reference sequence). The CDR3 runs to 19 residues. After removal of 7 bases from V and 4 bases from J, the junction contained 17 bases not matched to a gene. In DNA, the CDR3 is TGTGCCAGCATGTGGCCACCTCGCCAGACTAGCGGGGGATACAATGAGCAGTTCTTC. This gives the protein CASMWPPRQTSGGYNEQFF.

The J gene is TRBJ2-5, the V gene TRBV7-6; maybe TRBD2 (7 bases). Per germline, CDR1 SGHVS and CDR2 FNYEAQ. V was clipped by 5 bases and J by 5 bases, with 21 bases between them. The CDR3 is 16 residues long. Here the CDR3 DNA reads TGTGCCAGCAGCCACTGGAGGGGGGAGGGCCTCGAGACCCAGTACTTC. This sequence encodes CASSHWRGEGLETQYF.

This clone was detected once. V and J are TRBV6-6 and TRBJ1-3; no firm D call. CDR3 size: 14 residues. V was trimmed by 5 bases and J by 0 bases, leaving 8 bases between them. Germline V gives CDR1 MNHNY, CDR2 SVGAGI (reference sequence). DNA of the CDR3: TGTGCCAGCAGTAACATGATCTCTGGAAACACCATATATTTT. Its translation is CASSNMISGNTIYF.

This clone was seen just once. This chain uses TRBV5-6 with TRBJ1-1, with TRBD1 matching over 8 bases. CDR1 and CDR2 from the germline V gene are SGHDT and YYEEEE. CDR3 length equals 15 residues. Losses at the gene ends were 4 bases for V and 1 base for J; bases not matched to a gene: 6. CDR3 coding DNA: TGTGCCAGCAGCCAGGGGACAGGCGAGAACACTGAAGCTTTCTTT. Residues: CASSQGTGENTEAFF.

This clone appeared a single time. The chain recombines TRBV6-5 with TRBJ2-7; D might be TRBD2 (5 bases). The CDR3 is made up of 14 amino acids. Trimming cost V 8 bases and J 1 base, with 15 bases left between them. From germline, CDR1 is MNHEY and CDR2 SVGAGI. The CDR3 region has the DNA TGTGCCAGCGGCCCTTTCGGGGATTCCTACGAGCAGTACTTC. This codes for CASGPFGDSYEQYF.